The 21 T cell receptor beta chains reported below all come from one sample, sequenced in a study of blood T cell repertoires in COVID-19 (dated by TCRdb to 2020 to 2022). The library was produced with the immunoSEQ multiplex PCR assay. In its TCRdb copy, this immuneACCESS table keeps in-frame sequences only and misses some clones. Where compared with another copy, unresolved V genes explain less than half of these, and the others have no known cause. The sample yields approximately 120,000 clones; roughly four fifths were counted once. 15% to 20% of the sample belongs to the ten largest clones. The sample comprised PBMCs or T cells enriched from blood (not recorded which). These receptors were obtained from a man aged 30-40 years who had recovered from COVID-19.

V and J are TRBV7-9 and TRBJ1-4, with D possibly being TRBD1 (5 bases). The ends were cut back, 1 base at V and 4 bases at J, with 13 bases in the middle. This CDR3 is built from 16 residues. The germline CDR1 and CDR2 sequences are SEHNR and FQNEAQ (reference sequence). DNA of the CDR3: TGTGCCAGCAGCTTAGGACAGATCACAATTAATGAAAAACTGTTTTTT. It translates to CASSLGQITINEKLFF.

The V gene is TRBV3-1 (or the pseudogene TRBV3-2), the J gene TRBJ2-3; TRBD2 matches at 8 bases. The CDR3 loop spans 16 amino acids. With V trimmed by 1 base and J by 1 base, 4 bases remained unmatched. Germline CDR1 is LGHDT and CDR2 is YNNKEL (reference sequence). CDR3 loop: CASSQALTSGTDTQYF. The CDR3 DNA follows: TGTGCCAGCAGCCAAGCCCTGACTAGCGGCACAGATACGCAGTATTTT.

V is TRBV27 and J is TRBJ2-7, with 9 bases lining up with TRBD2. V was clipped by 0 bases and J by 5 bases; unmatched bases: 2. This CDR3 comprises 14 residues. Germline loops: CDR1 MNHEY, CDR2 SMNVEV (reference sequence). CDR3 region: CASSLSSGSNEQYF. Written as DNA, the CDR3 is TGTGCCAGCAGTTTATCTAGCGGGAGCAACGAGCAGTACTTC.

The chain employs TRBV7-9 and TRBJ2-7, with D maybe TRBD1 (6 bases). Deletions cut 4 bases from V and 1 base from J, with 17 bases between. Germline-derived CDR1 and CDR2 are SEHNR and FQNEAQ (reference sequence). This CDR3 region has 16 residues. The CDR3 DNA reads as TGTGCCAGCAGCTCGTTTGACAGGCCAGGGTCCTACGAGCAGTACTTC. It yields the protein CASSSFDRPGSYEQYF.

V usage is TRBV19 and J usage is TRBJ2-1, with D tentatively TRBD2 (5 bases). V was clipped by 10 bases and J by 0 bases, with 13 bases between them. The length of the CDR3 is 14 residues. CDR1 LNHDA and CDR2 SQIVND come from the germline V gene (reference sequence). CDR3 sequence: CATRGRFSYNEQFF. Here the CDR3 DNA reads TGTGCCACTCGCGGGCGGTTCTCCTACAATGAGCAGTTCTTC.

The CDR3, as DNA: TGTGCCAGCAGCTTAGCGGGGGGGCCGGATGATACGCAGTATTTT. Its translation is CASSLAGGPDDTQYF. The chain joins TRBV7-6 to TRBJ2-3, with D tentatively TRBD2 (7 bases). V lost 0 bases, J lost 6 bases, and 13 bases lay in between. The CDR3 contains 15 residues. In germline, CDR1 is SGHVS, CDR2 FNYEAQ.

V usage is TRBV19 and J usage is TRBJ2-1; D may be TRBD2 (6 bases). Germline lookup yields CDR1 LNHDA and CDR2 SQIVND (reference sequence). V was shortened by 7 bases and J by 0 bases, with 13 bases between the two germline ends. The CDR3 covers 15 residues. The CDR3 DNA reads TGTGCCAGTAAGCCGGGACTTTACTCCTACAATGAGCAGTTCTTC. Residues: CASKPGLYSYNEQFF. Together with reference TRBV19 and TRBJ2-1, the CDR3 gives the full variable domain: DGGITQSPKYLFRKEGQNVTLSCEQNLNHDAMYWYRQDPGQGLRLIYYSQIVNDFQKGDIAEGYSVSREKKESFPLTVTSAQKNPTAFYLCASKPGLYSYNEQFFGPGTRLTVL.

The chain links TRBV4-1 to TRBJ2-3, with 9 bases aligning to TRBD2. V dropped 5 bases and J dropped 2; count of bases not matched to a gene: 11. This CDR3 spans 17 amino acids. From germline, CDR1 is MGHRA and CDR2 YSYEKL. The CDR3 loop is CASSSTGTSPFTDTQYF. The CDR3 DNA reads TGCGCCAGCAGCTCGACCGGGACTAGCCCTTTCACAGATACGCAGTATTTT.

CDR3 sequence (DNA): TGTGCCAGCTCACCACCGTGGACAGGGAACACTGAAGCTTTCTTT. Its translation: CASSPPWTGNTEAFF. J is TRBJ1-1 and V is TRBV18, with 7 bases identical to TRBD1. CDR1 and CDR2 from the germline V gene are KGHSH and LQKENI. J gave up 1 base and V 0 bases, and 2 bases lay outside the gene matches. The CDR3 has 15 residues. Looking up the rest from reference TRBV18 and TRBJ1-1 gives the full variable domain: NAGVMQNPRHLVRRRGQEARLRCSPMKGHSHVYWYRQLPEEGLKFMVYLQKENIIDESGMPKERFSAEFPKEGPSILRIQQVVRGDSAAYFCASSPPWTGNTEAFFGQGTRLTVV.

The gene calls are TRBV6-5 and TRBJ1-3; no firm D call. Trimming took off 5 bases at V and 2 bases at J, with 10 bases between the two ends. The CDR3 sequence is 14 residues long. Germline CDR1 is MNHEY and CDR2 is SVGAGI. CDR3 loop: CASSPLRAGNTIYF. CDR3 in DNA: TGTGCCAGCAGTCCGCTGAGGGCTGGAAACACCATATATTTT.

Only one count was recorded for this clone. This chain connects TRBV2 to TRBJ1-6; D unresolved. CDR1 is SNHLY and CDR2 is FYNNEI in the germline V gene. V gave up 4 bases and J gave up 6 bases, with 7 bases separating them. This CDR3 contains 13 residues. In nucleotides, the CDR3 is TGTGCCAGCAGTGGGGGAGTTAATTCACCCCTCCACTTT. Amino acid sequence: CASSGGVNSPLHF.

This chain joins TRBV12-5 and TRBJ2-1, with 7 bases lining up with TRBD2. This CDR3 comprises 13 residues. Losses at the gene ends were 5 bases for V and 9 bases for J; bases not matched to a gene: 7. The germline CDR1 and CDR2 sequences are LGHNT and FRNRAP. The CDR3 DNA reads as TGTGCTAGTGGTCCAGCCTTAGCGGGTGAGCAGTTCTTC. Translated: CASGPALAGEQFF.

This sequence joins TRBV7-2 and TRBJ2-1; 7 bases agree with TRBD2. V was clipped by 1 base and J by 10 bases; unmatched bases: 10. Germline CDR1 SGHTA, CDR2 FQGNSA. The CDR3 length is 15 residues. Here the CDR3 reads CASSLEVLAGKEQFF. The CDR3 region has the DNA TGTGCCAGCAGCTTAGAGGTGTTAGCGGGCAAAGAGCAGTTCTTC.

The gene calls are TRBV19 and TRBJ1-6; D may be TRBD1 (5 bases). The germline V and J ends were trimmed by 4 bases and 10 bases, with 17 bases remaining between them. Per germline, CDR1 LNHDA and CDR2 SQIVND (reference sequence). CDR3 size: 15 residues. The CDR3 coding sequence is TGTGCCAGTAGTACAGACACCGGGGGGTGGTCACCCCTCCACTTT. Protein: CASSTDTGGWSPLHF.

The CDR3 region has the DNA TGTGCCAGCAGTTTTTCTTTTAACACTGAAGCTTTCTTT. Protein sequence: CASSFSFNTEAFF. This chain uses TRBV27 with TRBJ1-1; D not certain. CDR1 is MNHEY and CDR2 is SMNVEV in the germline V gene (reference sequence). The CDR3 spans 13 residues. V lost 3 bases and J lost 2, with 7 bases in between.

The CDR3 region is CASSPGQAESSGYTF. As DNA, the CDR3 is TGTGCCAGCTCACCGGGACAGGCTGAGTCATCCGGCTACACCTTC. V and J are TRBV18 and TRBJ1-2, with TRBD1 identical over 8 bases. V shed 3 bases, J shed 8 bases, and the junction held 11 bases outside the gene matches. This CDR3 spans 15 amino acids. Germline CDR1 is KGHSH and CDR2 is LQKENI. Combining the CDR3 with reference TRBV18 and TRBJ1-2 gives the whole variable domain NAGVMQNPRHLVRRRGQEARLRCSPMKGHSHVYWYRQLPEEGLKFMVYLQKENIIDESGMPKERFSAEFPKEGPSILRIQQVVRGDSAAYFCASSPGQAESSGYTFGSGTRLTVV.

V is TRBV27 and J is TRBJ1-6; D possibly corresponds to TRBD1 (6 bases). The CDR3 runs 15 residues. Germline CDR1 is MNHEY and CDR2 is SMNVEV (reference sequence). The germline V and J ends were trimmed by 2 bases and 7 bases, with 12 bases remaining between them. CDR3 DNA sequence: TGTGCCAGCAGTTTAGATGGACAGCGCAATTCACCCCTCCACTTT. As protein: CASSLDGQRNSPLHF.

V is TRBV12-3 or TRBV12-4 and J is TRBJ1-2; TRBD1 agrees at 7 bases. The CDR3 sequence is 13 residues long. The trim removed 6 bases at V and 4 bases at J, leaving 5 bases unmatched. The CDR3 DNA reads TGTGCCAGCAGATACGGGACAGCCTATGGCTACACCTTC. It codes for CASRYGTAYGYTF.

The chain uses TRBV6-2 or TRBV6-3 and TRBJ1-2; 9 bases map to TRBD1. Germline V gene lookup returns CDR1 MNHEY and CDR2 SVGEGT. The CDR3 extends over 16 amino acids. V trimming: 0 bases; J trimming: 3 bases; junction bases outside the gene matches: 5. DNA for the CDR3: TGTGCCAGCAGTTACTCACGACAGGGGGACTACTATGGCTACACCTTC. Translation gives CASSYSRQGDYYGYTF.

The chain is built from TRBV19 and TRBJ1-1, with TRBD1 as a possible D gene (6 bases). There are 14 residues in the CDR3. The V and J ends lost 7 bases and 4 bases respectively, with 16 bases between them. Germline V lookup: CDR1 LNHDA, CDR2 SQIVND (reference sequence). The CDR3 spells CASTTGGGSTEAFF. For the CDR3, the DNA is TGTGCCAGTACCACGGGGGGCGGGAGCACTGAAGCTTTCTTT.

V gene TRBV4-1 combines with J gene TRBJ2-1; no firm D call. CDR3 length: 13 residues. V lost 0 bases and J lost 8, with 8 bases in between. Germline values: CDR1 MGHRA, CDR2 YSYEKL. CDR3 residues: CASSQDRGYEQFF. For the CDR3, the DNA is TGCGCCAGCAGCCAAGATCGTGGCTATGAGCAGTTCTTC.